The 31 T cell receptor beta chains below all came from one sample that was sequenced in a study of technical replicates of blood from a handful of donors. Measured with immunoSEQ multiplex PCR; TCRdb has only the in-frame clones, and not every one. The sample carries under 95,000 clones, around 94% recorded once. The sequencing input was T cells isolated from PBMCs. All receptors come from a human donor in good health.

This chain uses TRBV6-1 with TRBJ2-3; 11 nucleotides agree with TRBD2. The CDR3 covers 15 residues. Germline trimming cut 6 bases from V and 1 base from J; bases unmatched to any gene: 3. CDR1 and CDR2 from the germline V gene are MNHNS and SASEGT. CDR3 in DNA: TGTGCCAGCAGGACACTAGCGGGAGGCACAGATACGCAGTATTTT. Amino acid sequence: CASRTLAGGTDTQYF.

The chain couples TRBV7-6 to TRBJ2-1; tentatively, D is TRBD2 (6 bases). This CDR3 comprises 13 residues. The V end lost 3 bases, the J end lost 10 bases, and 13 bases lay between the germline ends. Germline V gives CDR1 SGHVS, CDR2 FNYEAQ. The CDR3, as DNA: TGTGCCAGCAGCTTTAGCGGTGCGGGCGAGCAGTTCTTC. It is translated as CASSFSGAGEQFF.

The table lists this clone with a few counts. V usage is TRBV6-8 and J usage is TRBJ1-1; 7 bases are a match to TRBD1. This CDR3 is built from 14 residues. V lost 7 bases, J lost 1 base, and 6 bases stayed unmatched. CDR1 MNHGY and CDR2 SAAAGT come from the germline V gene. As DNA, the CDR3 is TGTGCCAGCATCGGAGCAGGGGGGAACACTGAAGCTTTCTTT. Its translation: CASIGAGGNTEAFF.

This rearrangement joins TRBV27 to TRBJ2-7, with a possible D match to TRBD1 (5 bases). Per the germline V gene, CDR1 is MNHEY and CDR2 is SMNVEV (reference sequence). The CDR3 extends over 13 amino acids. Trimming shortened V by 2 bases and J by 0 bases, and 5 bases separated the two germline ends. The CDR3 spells CASSLDSSYEQYF. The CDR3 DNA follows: TGTGCCAGCAGTTTAGACAGCTCCTACGAGCAGTACTTC.

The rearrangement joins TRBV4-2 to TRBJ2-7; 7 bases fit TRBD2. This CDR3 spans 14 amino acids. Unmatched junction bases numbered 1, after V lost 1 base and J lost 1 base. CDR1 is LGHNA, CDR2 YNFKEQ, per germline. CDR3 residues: CASSQGGSSYEQYF. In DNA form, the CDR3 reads TGTGCCAGCAGCCAAGGCGGGAGTTCCTACGAGCAGTACTTC.

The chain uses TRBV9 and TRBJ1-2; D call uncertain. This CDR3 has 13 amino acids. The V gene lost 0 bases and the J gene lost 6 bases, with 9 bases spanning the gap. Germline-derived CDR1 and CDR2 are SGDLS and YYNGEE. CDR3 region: CASSVGLAHGYTF. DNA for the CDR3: TGTGCCAGCAGCGTAGGTTTGGCTCATGGCTACACCTTC. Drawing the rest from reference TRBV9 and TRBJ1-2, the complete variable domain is DSGVTQTPKHLITATGQRVTLRCSPRSGDLSVYWYQQSLDQGLQFLIQYYNGEERAKGNILERFSAQQFPDLHSELNLSSLELGDSALYFCASSVGLAHGYTFGSGTRLTVV.

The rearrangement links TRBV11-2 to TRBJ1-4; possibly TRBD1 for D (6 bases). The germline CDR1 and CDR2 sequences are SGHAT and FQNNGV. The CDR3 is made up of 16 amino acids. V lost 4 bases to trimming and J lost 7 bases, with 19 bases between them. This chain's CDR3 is CASSSLQGRVGEKLFF. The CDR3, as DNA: TGTGCCAGCAGCTCCCTCCAGGGGCGTGTAGGTGAAAAACTGTTTTTT.

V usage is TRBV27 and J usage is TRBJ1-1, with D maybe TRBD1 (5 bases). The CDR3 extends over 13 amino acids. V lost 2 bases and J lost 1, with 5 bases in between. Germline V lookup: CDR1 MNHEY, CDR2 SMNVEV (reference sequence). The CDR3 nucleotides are TGTGCCAGCAGTTTAGACAGGAACACTGAAGCTTTCTTT. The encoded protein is CASSLDRNTEAFF.

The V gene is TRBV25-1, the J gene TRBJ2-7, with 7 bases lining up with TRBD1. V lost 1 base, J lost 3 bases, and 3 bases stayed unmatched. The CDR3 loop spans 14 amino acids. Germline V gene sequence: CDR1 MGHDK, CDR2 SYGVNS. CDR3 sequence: CASSESTGVYEQYF. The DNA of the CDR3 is TGTGCCAGCAGTGAATCCACAGGGGTCTACGAGCAGTACTTC.

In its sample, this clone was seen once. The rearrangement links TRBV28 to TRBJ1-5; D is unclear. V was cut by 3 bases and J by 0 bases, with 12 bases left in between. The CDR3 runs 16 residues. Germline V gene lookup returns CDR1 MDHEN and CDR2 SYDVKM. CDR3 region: CASSFWSHNSNQPQHF. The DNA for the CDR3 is TGTGCCAGCAGTTTTTGGTCTCACAATAGCAATCAGCCCCAGCATTTT. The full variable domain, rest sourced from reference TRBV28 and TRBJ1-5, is DVKVTQSSRYLVKRTGEKVFLECVQDMDHENMFWYRQDPGLGLRLIYFSYDVKMKEKGDIPEGYSVSREKKERFSLILESASTNQTSMYLCASSFWSHNSNQPQHFGDGTRLSIL.

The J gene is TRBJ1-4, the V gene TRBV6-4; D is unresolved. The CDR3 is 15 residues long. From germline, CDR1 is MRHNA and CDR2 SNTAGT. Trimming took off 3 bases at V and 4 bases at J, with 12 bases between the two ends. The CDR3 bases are TGTGCCAGCAGTGAGAATTCCGGGGATAATGAAAAACTGTTTTTT. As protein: CASSENSGDNEKLFF.

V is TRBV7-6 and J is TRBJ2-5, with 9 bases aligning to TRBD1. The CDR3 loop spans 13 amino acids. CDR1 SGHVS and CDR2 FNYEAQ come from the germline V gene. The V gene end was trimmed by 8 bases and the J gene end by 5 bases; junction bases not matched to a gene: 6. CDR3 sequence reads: CASGGTGRETQYF. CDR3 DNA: TGTGCCAGCGGCGGGACAGGGAGGGAGACCCAGTACTTC.

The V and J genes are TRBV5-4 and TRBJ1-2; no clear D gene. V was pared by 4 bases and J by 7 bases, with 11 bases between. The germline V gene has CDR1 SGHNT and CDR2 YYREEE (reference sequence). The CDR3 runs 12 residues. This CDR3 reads CASSEPQVGYTF. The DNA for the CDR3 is TGTGCCAGCAGCGAGCCCCAGGTTGGCTACACCTTC.

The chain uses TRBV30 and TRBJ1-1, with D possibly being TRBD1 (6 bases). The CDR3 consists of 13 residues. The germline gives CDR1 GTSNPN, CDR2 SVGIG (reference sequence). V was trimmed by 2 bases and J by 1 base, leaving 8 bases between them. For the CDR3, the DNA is TGTGCCTGGAGTTGGGGGCGGAACACTGAAGCTTTCTTT. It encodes CAWSWGRNTEAFF.

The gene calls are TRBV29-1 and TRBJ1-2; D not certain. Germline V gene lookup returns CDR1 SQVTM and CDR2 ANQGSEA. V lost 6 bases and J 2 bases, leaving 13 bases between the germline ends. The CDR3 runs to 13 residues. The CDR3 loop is CSVLPPGNYGYTF. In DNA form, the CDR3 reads TGCAGCGTACTGCCCCCCGGGAACTATGGCTACACCTTC.

The CDR3 sequence: CASSLIQGNTEAFF. The CDR3 DNA reads as TGTGCCAGCAGCTTGATACAGGGGAACACTGAAGCTTTCTTT. The rearrangement links TRBV5-4 to TRBJ1-1, with a possible D match to TRBD1 (6 bases). Trimming cost V 1 base and J 1 base, with 8 bases left between them. The CDR3 extends over 14 amino acids. CDR1 is SGHNT and CDR2 is YYREEE in the germline V gene (reference sequence).

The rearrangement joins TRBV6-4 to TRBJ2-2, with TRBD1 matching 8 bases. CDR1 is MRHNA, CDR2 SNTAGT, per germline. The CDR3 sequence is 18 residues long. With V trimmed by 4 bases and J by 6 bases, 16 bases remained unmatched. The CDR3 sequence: CASSVSRLRTGIPGELFF. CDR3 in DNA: TGTGCCAGCAGTGTCTCTCGTTTGAGGACAGGGATTCCCGGGGAGCTGTTTTTT.

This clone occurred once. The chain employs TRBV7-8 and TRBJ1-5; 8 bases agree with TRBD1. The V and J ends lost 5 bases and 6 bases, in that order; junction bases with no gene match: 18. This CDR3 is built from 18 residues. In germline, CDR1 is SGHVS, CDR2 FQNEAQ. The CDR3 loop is CASSGRTGNPFGRQPQHF. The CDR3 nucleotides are TGTGCCAGCAGCGGCCGGACAGGGAACCCCTTCGGGCGTCAGCCCCAGCATTTT.

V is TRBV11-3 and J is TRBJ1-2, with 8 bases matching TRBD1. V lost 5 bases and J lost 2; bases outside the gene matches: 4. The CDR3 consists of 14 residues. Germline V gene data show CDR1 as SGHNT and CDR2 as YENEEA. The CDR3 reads CASSPGQVNYGYTF. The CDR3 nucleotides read TGTGCCAGCAGCCCGGGACAGGTCAACTATGGCTACACCTTC.

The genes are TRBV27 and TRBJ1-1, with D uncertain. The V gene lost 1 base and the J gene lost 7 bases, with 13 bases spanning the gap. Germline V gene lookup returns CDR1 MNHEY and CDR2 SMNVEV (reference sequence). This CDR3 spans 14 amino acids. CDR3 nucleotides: TGTGCCAGCAGTTTATACCTCCCCCCGCGTGAAGCTTTCTTT. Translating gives CASSLYLPPREAFF.

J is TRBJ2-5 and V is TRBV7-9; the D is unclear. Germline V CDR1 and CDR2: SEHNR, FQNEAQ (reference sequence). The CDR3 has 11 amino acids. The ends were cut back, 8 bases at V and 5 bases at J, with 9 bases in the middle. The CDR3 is CASGFRETQYF. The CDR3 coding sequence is TGTGCCAGCGGTTTCCGGGAGACCCAGTACTTC.

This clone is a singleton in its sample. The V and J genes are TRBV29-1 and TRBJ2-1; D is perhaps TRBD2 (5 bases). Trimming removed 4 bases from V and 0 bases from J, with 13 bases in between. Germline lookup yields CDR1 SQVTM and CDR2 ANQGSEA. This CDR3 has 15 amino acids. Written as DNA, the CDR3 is TGCAGCGTTGTGAGGGCCCAGAGCTCCTACAATGAGCAGTTCTTC. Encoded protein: CSVVRAQSSYNEQFF.

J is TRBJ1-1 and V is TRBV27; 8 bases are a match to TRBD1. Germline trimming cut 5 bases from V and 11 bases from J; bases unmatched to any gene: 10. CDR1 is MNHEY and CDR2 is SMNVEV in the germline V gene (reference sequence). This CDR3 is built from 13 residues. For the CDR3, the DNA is TGTGCCAGCAGTCCGGGACAGGTTGGCGGGGCTTTCTTT. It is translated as CASSPGQVGGAFF.

CDR3 in amino acids: CASSIGRRQNEKLFF. For the CDR3, the DNA is TGTGCCAGTAGTATCGGCAGGAGACAGAATGAAAAACTGTTTTTT. This chain connects TRBV19 to TRBJ1-4; the D gene is possibly TRBD1 (5 bases). Per germline, CDR1 LNHDA and CDR2 SQIVND (reference sequence). Between the trimmed V and J ends, which lost 3 bases and 5 bases, there was a span of 13 bases. The length of the CDR3 is 15 residues. Using reference TRBV19 and TRBJ1-4 for the parts outside the CDR3, the full variable domain is DGGITQSPKYLFRKEGQNVTLSCEQNLNHDAMYWYRQDPGQGLRLIYYSQIVNDFQKGDIAEGYSVSREKKESFPLTVTSAQKNPTAFYLCASSIGRRQNEKLFFGSGTQLSVL.

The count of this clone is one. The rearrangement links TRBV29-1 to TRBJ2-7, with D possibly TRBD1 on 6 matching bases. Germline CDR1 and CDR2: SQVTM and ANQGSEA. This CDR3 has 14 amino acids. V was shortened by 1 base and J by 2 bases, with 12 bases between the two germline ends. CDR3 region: CSVEGAGAAYEQYF. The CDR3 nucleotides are TGCAGCGTTGAAGGGGCAGGGGCTGCCTACGAGCAGTACTTC.

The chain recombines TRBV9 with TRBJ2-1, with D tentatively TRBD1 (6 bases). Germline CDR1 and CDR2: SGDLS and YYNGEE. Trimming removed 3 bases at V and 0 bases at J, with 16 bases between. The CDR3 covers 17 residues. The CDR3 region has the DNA TGTGCCAGCAGCGCCCCAGGGGCTACCGTCTCCTACAATGAGCAGTTCTTC. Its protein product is CASSAPGATVSYNEQFF.

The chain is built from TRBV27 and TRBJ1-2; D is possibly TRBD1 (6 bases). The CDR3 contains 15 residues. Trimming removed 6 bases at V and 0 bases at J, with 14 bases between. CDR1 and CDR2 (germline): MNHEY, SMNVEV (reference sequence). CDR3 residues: CASRRQAASNYGYTF. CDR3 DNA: TGTGCCAGCAGAAGACAGGCCGCTTCTAACTATGGCTACACCTTC.

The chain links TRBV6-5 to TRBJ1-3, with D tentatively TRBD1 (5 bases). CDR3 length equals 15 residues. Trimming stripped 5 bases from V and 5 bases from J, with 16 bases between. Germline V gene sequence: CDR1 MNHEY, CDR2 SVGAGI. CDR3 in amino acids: CASSVLWGERNTIYF. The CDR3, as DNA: TGTGCCAGCAGTGTTTTGTGGGGGGAGAGAAACACCATATATTTT.

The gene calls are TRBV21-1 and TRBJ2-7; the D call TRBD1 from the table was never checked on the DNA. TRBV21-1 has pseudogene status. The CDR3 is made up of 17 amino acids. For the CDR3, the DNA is TGTGCCAGCAGCACTCAGCGCGGACAGGGAGGCTCCTACGAGCAGTACTTC. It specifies CASSTQRGQGGSYEQYF.

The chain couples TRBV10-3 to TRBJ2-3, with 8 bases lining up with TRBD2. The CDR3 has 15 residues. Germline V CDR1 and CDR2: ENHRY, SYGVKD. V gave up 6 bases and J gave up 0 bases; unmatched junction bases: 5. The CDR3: CAIRDGTRSTDTQYF. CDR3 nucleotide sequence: TGTGCCATCAGAGATGGGACTAGAAGCACAGATACGCAGTATTTT.

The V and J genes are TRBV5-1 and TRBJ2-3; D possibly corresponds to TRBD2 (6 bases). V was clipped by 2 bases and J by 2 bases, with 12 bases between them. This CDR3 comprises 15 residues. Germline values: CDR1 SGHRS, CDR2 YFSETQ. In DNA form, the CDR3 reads TGCGCCAGCAGCTTTTCGGGGGTTCCCACAGATACGCAGTATTTT. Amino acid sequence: CASSFSGVPTDTQYF.